A single sample is the source of the 2 T cell receptor beta chains below, sequenced in a study of cytomegalovirus exposure and HLA in healthy donors. A multiplex PCR was run with 60 Vbeta primers and 13 Jbeta primers. TCRdb's copy holds only in-frame clones and misses some; the assay was immunoSEQ multiplex PCR. The data show 200,000 to 250,000 clones, with over 75% seen just once and around 0.45% held by the top ten. The sample consisted of PBMCs. These receptors were obtained from a boy aged 10-17 years in good health and CMV-seronegative.

The rearrangement uses TRBV7-9 and TRBJ2-7, with 7 bases that match TRBD1. The germline CDR1 and CDR2 sequences are SEHNR and FQNEAQ (reference sequence). V trimming: 4 bases; J trimming: 4 bases; junction bases outside the gene matches: 13. The CDR3 is 16 amino acids. In nucleotides, the CDR3 is TGTGCCAGCAGCTCGCCAGTGAGGTCAGGGGGATACGAGCAGTACTTC. Translation gives CASSSPVRSGGYEQYF.

The CDR3 spells CAISDDWKGGYGYTF. CDR3 bases: TGTGCCATCAGTGACGATTGGAAGGGAGGCTATGGCTACACCTTC. The V and J genes are TRBV10-3 and TRBJ1-2; no reliable D call. The germline V and J ends were trimmed by 3 bases and 4 bases, with 15 bases remaining between them. In germline, CDR1 is ENHRY, CDR2 SYGVKD. The CDR3 extends over 15 amino acids.